This T cell receptor beta chain was identified in a study of OX40 agonist ivuxolimab in advanced cancers. TCRdb keeps only in-frame clones here, not all; method: immunoSEQ multiplex PCR. Of nearly 95,000 clones listed, 90% to 95% are singletons. This CDR3 is 12 amino acids long. V was pared by 6 bases and J by 5 bases, with 4 bases of the junction left unmatched. Germline V gives CDR1 SQVTM, CDR2 ANQGSEA. The cohort excluded patients with autoimmune disease history or systemic immunosuppression. The sample here was CD4+ or CD8+ T cells sorted from blood, taken in a trial of the OX40 agonist ivuxolimab. The V gene is TRBV29-1, the J gene TRBJ1-2, with 9 bases fitting TRBD1. This TCR derives from an adult with an advanced solid tumor such as melanoma, head and neck, liver or kidney cancer. Written as DNA, the CDR3 is TGCAGCGTCCGGGACAGGGATTATGGCTACACCTTC. Protein: CSVRDRDYGYTF. Full variable domain (remainder filled in from reference TRBV29-1 and TRBJ1-2): SAVISQKPSRDICQRGTSLTIQCQVDSQVTMMFWYRQQPGQSLTLIATANQGSEATYESGFVIDKFPISRPNLTFSTLTVSNMSPEDSSIYLCSVRDRDYGYTFGSGTRLTVV.